One and the same sample provided the 31 T cell receptor beta chains below, sequenced in a study of T cells after posttransplantation cyclophosphamide. Libraries were prepared by immunoSEQ multiplex PCR; TCRdb keeps only in-frame clonotypes and omits some of them. The repertoire shows some 37,000 clones, none seen only once; the top ten take roughly 1.1%. Source material: PBMCs. The receptors originated from a girl aged 10 to 17 in good health, CMV-negative, and a related stem cell transplant donor.

There are many counts of this clone. The CDR3 reads CASEGGHTNEQFF. The CDR3, as DNA: TGTGCCAGCGAGGGGGGGCACACCAATGAGCAGTTCTTC. V is TRBV2 and J is TRBJ2-1, with D possibly TRBD2 on 7 matching bases. The CDR3 has 13 residues. Germline CDR1 SNHLY, CDR2 FYNNEI. V was shortened by 8 bases and J by 6 bases, with 14 bases between the two germline ends. Based on the CDR3 plus reference TRBV2 and TRBJ2-1, the full variable domain is EPEVTQTPSHQVTQMGQEVILRCVPISNHLYFYWYRQILGQKVEFLVSFYNNEISEKSEIFDDQFSVERPDGSNFTLKIRSTKLEDSAMYFCASEGGHTNEQFFGPGTRLTVL.

This clone was observed many times. This chain links TRBV10-3 with TRBJ2-7, with 8 positions matching TRBD2. Germline-derived CDR1 and CDR2 are ENHRY and SYGVKD. This CDR3 comprises 14 residues. The V gene end was trimmed by 3 bases and the J gene end by 4 bases; junction bases not matched to a gene: 5. CDR3 bases: TGTGCCATCAGTGACTTAGCGGGGCAATACGAGCAGTACTTC. Protein product: CAISDLAGQYEQYF.

There are a few counts of this clone. The genes are TRBV28 and TRBJ2-7; TRBD1 aligns across 9 bases. The CDR3 loop spans 15 amino acids. The germline gives CDR1 MDHEN, CDR2 SYDVKM. J was trimmed by 3 bases and V by 3 bases; bases with no gene match: 6. The CDR3 here is CASSLPGQGDYEQYF. CDR3 DNA sequence: TGTGCCAGCAGTTTGCCGGGACAGGGTGACTACGAGCAGTACTTC.

This clone appeared many times. V and J are TRBV10-3 and TRBJ2-5; TRBD1 aligns across 7 bases. This CDR3 is 16 amino acids long. CDR1 ENHRY and CDR2 SYGVKD come from the germline V gene. V shed 4 bases, J shed 8 bases, and the junction held 16 bases outside the gene matches. The CDR3 sequence is CAISANADRLGSTQYF. The CDR3 coding sequence is TGTGCCATCAGTGCGAACGCGGACAGGCTGGGTTCAACCCAGTACTTC.

The CDR3 is CASSEQGVTNEKLFF. The CDR3 DNA reads TGTGCCAGCAGCGAACAGGGGGTCACTAATGAAAAACTGTTTTTT. The chain has TRBV9 and TRBJ1-4; 8 bases are a match to TRBD1. The germline gives CDR1 SGDLS, CDR2 YYNGEE. CDR3 length: 15 amino acids. With 3 bases clipped from V and 2 bases from J, the junction kept 3 bases outside the gene matches.

This clone was seen many times. The chain uses TRBV6-5 and TRBJ1-1, with D tentatively TRBD1 (6 bases). The V end lost 6 bases, the J end lost 4 bases, and 15 bases lay between the germline ends. Germline-derived CDR1 and CDR2 are MNHEY and SVGAGI. The CDR3 contains 14 residues. CDR3 DNA sequence: TGTGCCAGCAGCCCACAGGGTTTCGGCACTGAAGCTTTCTTT. Translation: CASSPQGFGTEAFF.

This chain joins TRBV15 and TRBJ1-5; the D gene is possibly TRBD1 (6 bases). CDR3 length: 13 amino acids. Germline V lookup: CDR1 LNHNV, CDR2 YYDKDF (reference sequence). The V end was cut by 4 bases, the J end by 6 bases, with 10 bases between. CDR3 nucleotides: TGTGCCACCAGCAAGCAGGGGAGTCAGCCCCAGCATTTT. It codes for CATSKQGSQPQHF.

This clone was seen ten or more times. The chain recombines TRBV6-5 with TRBJ1-4; weak D call: TRBD1 (5 bases). Germline CDR1 and CDR2: MNHEY and SVGAGI. Trimming removed 2 bases at V and 0 bases at J, with 7 bases between. The CDR3 runs to 15 residues. The DNA of the CDR3 is TGTGCCAGCAGTTACAGGGGCCCAACTAATGAAAAACTGTTTTTT. It specifies CASSYRGPTNEKLFF.

This clone was detected many times. CDR3 nucleotide sequence: TGTGCCATCAGCAGCGACCAAGAGACCCAGTACTTC. Translating it yields CAISSDQETQYF. V gene TRBV10-3 combines with J gene TRBJ2-5, with no clear D. V gave up 6 bases and J gave up 0 bases, with 5 bases separating them. The CDR3 has 12 amino acids. Germline V gives CDR1 ENHRY, CDR2 SYGVKD.

The chain employs TRBV4-1 and TRBJ2-1, with 7 bases fitting TRBD2. Germline lookup yields CDR1 MGHRA and CDR2 YSYEKL. The CDR3 is made up of 15 amino acids. Germline trimming cut 1 base from V and 2 bases from J; bases unmatched to any gene: 2. The CDR3 nucleotides are TGCGCCAGCAGCCAAGCCGGGACTACCTACAATGAGCAGTTCTTC. Encoded protein: CASSQAGTTYNEQFF.

This clone was observed at least ten times. This chain uses TRBV2 with TRBJ2-5; 13 nucleotides agree with TRBD2. V trimming: 6 bases; J trimming: 3 bases; junction bases outside the gene matches: 10. From germline, CDR1 is SNHLY and CDR2 FYNNEI. CDR3 length: 17 amino acids. CDR3 nucleotides: TGTGCCAGCAGCCCCCCGGGACTAGCGGGGCGCGAAGAGACCCAGTACTTC. Protein: CASSPPGLAGREETQYF.

This clone was observed many times. The chain carries TRBV10-1 and TRBJ1-1; D call uncertain. The V gene lost 6 bases and the J gene lost 11 bases, with 19 bases spanning the gap. The CDR3 contains 13 residues. Germline CDR1 WNHNN, CDR2 SYGVQD (reference sequence). In nucleotides, the CDR3 is TGCGCCAGCAGGTGGTTTGCGCAGGTAGCGGCTTTCTTT. It translates to CASRWFAQVAAFF.

This clone was observed many times. The J gene is TRBJ2-7, the V gene TRBV5-1, with TRBD2 matching over 7 bases. The CDR3 extends over 14 amino acids. Unmatched junction bases numbered 6, after V lost 4 bases and J lost 2 bases. Germline V lookup: CDR1 SGHRS, CDR2 YFSETQ. The CDR3 loop is CASSPRGTTYEQYF. CDR3 DNA sequence: TGCGCCAGCAGCCCGCGAGGGACTACCTACGAGCAGTACTTC.

This clone occurred many times. The chain combines TRBV19 with TRBJ2-7, with 7 bases aligning to TRBD1. The CDR3 extends over 15 amino acids. The J segment lost 3 bases and the V segment lost 6 bases, leaving 11 bases of the junction unmatched. CDR1 LNHDA and CDR2 SQIVND come from the germline V gene (reference sequence). This CDR3 is CASSQLGGAGYEQYF. The CDR3 DNA follows: TGTGCCAGTAGCCAATTAGGGGGCGCGGGCTACGAGCAGTACTTC.

V gene TRBV28 combines with J gene TRBJ2-5; D gene ambiguous. The germline V gene has CDR1 MDHEN and CDR2 SYDVKM. The CDR3 loop spans 11 amino acids. Trimming took 6 bases from V and 7 from J, leaving 9 bases between them. CDR3 residues: CASRLEVTQYF. The CDR3 region has the DNA TGTGCCAGCAGACTTGAGGTGACCCAGTACTTC.

This clone came up a few times. The chain is built from TRBV4-1 and TRBJ1-2; D may be TRBD1 (6 bases). The V and J ends lost 4 bases and 8 bases respectively, with 20 bases between them. Germline V lookup: CDR1 MGHRA, CDR2 YSYEKL. The CDR3 length is 15 residues. The CDR3 bases are TGCGCCAGCAGCCGAGATAGGCAGGGGCTGGGAGGCTACACCTTC. It is translated as CASSRDRQGLGGYTF.

J is TRBJ1-4 and V is TRBV28; D gene unclear. Germline V CDR1 and CDR2: MDHEN, SYDVKM. V dropped 3 bases and J dropped 8 bases, with 22 bases sitting between them. The CDR3 is 17 residues long. CDR3 nucleotides: TGTGCCAGCAGTTTTCACACCCCCGGCGGGGTGCAAGAAAAACTGTTTTTT. This gives the protein CASSFHTPGGVQEKLFF. Complete variable domain (other parts from reference TRBV28 and TRBJ1-4): DVKVTQSSRYLVKRTGEKVFLECVQDMDHENMFWYRQDPGLGLRLIYFSYDVKMKEKGDIPEGYSVSREKKERFSLILESASTNQTSMYLCASSFHTPGGVQEKLFFGSGTQLSVL.

This clone has a count of ten or more. V is TRBV30 and J is TRBJ1-4; D unclear. Germline V gene lookup returns CDR1 GTSNPN and CDR2 SVGIG (reference sequence). This CDR3 is built from 12 residues. V lost 5 bases and J 8 bases, leaving 12 bases between the germline ends. As DNA, the CDR3 is TGTGCCTGGTTGCGGCCCCGGGAAAAACTGTTTTTT. Protein sequence: CAWLRPREKLFF.

This clone has more than one count but fewer than ten. V usage is TRBV28 and J usage is TRBJ2-7; 8 bases are shared with TRBD1. Trimming cost V 4 bases and J 5 bases; bases outside gene matches: 13. The CDR3 loop spans 16 amino acids. Germline CDR1 reads MDHEN; CDR2 reads SYDVKM. Written as DNA, the CDR3 is TGTGCCAGCAGTTATACCGGGACAGGAGGGGCTCACGAGCAGTACTTC. Its translation: CASSYTGTGGAHEQYF.

This clone occurred many times. The V and J genes are TRBV5-1 and TRBJ1-1, with 9 bases identical to TRBD1. After removal of 0 bases from V and 4 bases from J, the junction contained 4 bases not matched to a gene. The CDR3 is 15 residues long. Germline loops: CDR1 SGHRS, CDR2 YFSETQ. The CDR3: CASSLERTGVTEAFF. CDR3 coding DNA: TGCGCCAGCAGCTTGGAGCGGACAGGGGTCACTGAAGCTTTCTTT.

Only a few counts were recorded for this clone. Other DNA variants within this sample encode the same CDR3. This chain connects TRBV28 to TRBJ2-2; TRBD2 might be the D (6 bases). The CDR3 totals 15 residues. The germline V gene encodes CDR1 MDHEN and CDR2 SYDVKM. The V gene lost 3 bases and the J gene lost 0 bases, with 8 bases spanning the gap. The CDR3 reads CASSLGGANTGELFF. The CDR3 DNA is TGTGCCAGCAGTTTGGGCGGGGCGAACACCGGGGAGCTGTTTTTT. Full variable domain (outside the CDR3, taken from reference TRBV28 and TRBJ2-2): DVKVTQSSRYLVKRTGEKVFLECVQDMDHENMFWYRQDPGLGLRLIYFSYDVKMKEKGDIPEGYSVSREKKERFSLILESASTNQTSMYLCASSLGGANTGELFFGEGSRLTVL.

This clone was observed a handful of times. The V and J genes are TRBV5-4 and TRBJ2-1; TRBD2 matches 12 bases. Trimming cost V 4 bases and J 5 bases; bases outside gene matches: 4. Germline V lookup: CDR1 SGHNT, CDR2 YYREEE (reference sequence). There are 15 residues in the CDR3. The CDR3 sequence: CASSRRTSGDNEQFF. The CDR3 bases are TGTGCCAGCAGCCGCCGGACTAGCGGGGACAATGAGCAGTTCTTC.

There are many counts of this clone. The V gene is TRBV4-2, the J gene TRBJ2-1; D perhaps matches TRBD1 (5 bases). The V gene's germline CDR1 is LGHNA and CDR2 YNFKEQ. Trimming took off 0 bases at V and 9 bases at J, with 15 bases between the two ends. The CDR3 runs 15 residues. The CDR3 region has the DNA TGTGCCAGCAGCCAAGAGCTCAGGGATTTCGGTGAGCAGTTCTTC. This encodes CASSQELRDFGEQFF.

This clone was seen ten or more times. This chain links TRBV5-5 with TRBJ1-5, with D perhaps TRBD1 (5 bases). CDR1 and CDR2 (germline): SGHKS, YYEKEE (reference sequence). The CDR3 covers 14 residues. Trimming left V 0 bases short and J 8 bases short, with 12 bases between. The CDR3 loop reads CASSLGQGGEPQHF. CDR3 nucleotide sequence: TGTGCCAGCAGCTTGGGGCAGGGCGGTGAGCCCCAGCATTTT.

This clone turned up a few times. J is TRBJ2-3 and V is TRBV5-4; perhaps TRBD2 as D (6 bases). V lost 3 bases and J 0 bases, leaving 8 bases between the germline ends. The CDR3 runs 14 residues. The V gene's germline CDR1 is SGHNT and CDR2 YYREEE (reference sequence). The CDR3 spells CASSWDSSTDTQYF. The CDR3 region has the DNA TGTGCCAGCAGCTGGGACTCTAGCACAGATACGCAGTATTTT.

There are many counts of this clone. This sequence joins TRBV25-1 and TRBJ1-5, with D tentatively TRBD1 (5 bases). The CDR3 contains 17 residues. V lost 1 base, J lost 2 bases, and 15 bases lay in between. The V gene's germline CDR1 is MGHDK and CDR2 SYGVNS. CDR3 residues: CASSESGGNTGNQPQHF. CDR3 nucleotide sequence: TGTGCCAGCAGTGAATCGGGGGGAAATACGGGCAATCAGCCCCAGCATTTT.

This chain links TRBV28 with TRBJ2-7; 8 bases line up with TRBD2. Per germline, CDR1 MDHEN and CDR2 SYDVKM. This CDR3 has 17 amino acids. V gave up 5 bases and J gave up 7 bases; unmatched junction bases: 19. The CDR3 nucleotides are TGTGCCAGCAGTATCCCGGCTAGCGGGCTTCCCTCGGGGGAGCAGTACTTC. Its protein is CASSIPASGLPSGEQYF.

The table lists this clone with a few counts. The rearrangement uses TRBV28 and TRBJ2-1; 13 bases are a match to TRBD2. V lost 4 bases and J lost 15; bases outside the gene matches: 12. This CDR3 is 15 amino acids long. CDR1 and CDR2 (germline): MDHEN, SYDVKM. The CDR3 region has the DNA TGTGCCAGCAGTTCCCGCCGACTAGCGGGGGGCTTCGCGTTCTTC. Translated: CASSSRRLAGGFAFF.

This clone was seen at least ten times. The gene calls are TRBV4-3 and TRBJ1-5, with D unclear. The CDR3 extends over 13 amino acids. Germline-derived CDR1 and CDR2 are LGHNA and YSLEER. V dropped 4 bases and J dropped 3 bases, with 7 bases sitting between them. CDR3 nucleotide sequence: TGCGCCAGCAGCCCAGCGGCCAATCAGCCCCAGCATTTT. It is translated as CASSPAANQPQHF.

This clone was detected only a few times. The chain uses TRBV6-6 and TRBJ2-3, with no clear D. V dropped 2 bases and J dropped 5 bases, with 5 bases sitting between them. The CDR3 consists of 12 residues. CDR1 MNHNY and CDR2 SVGAGI come from the germline V gene (reference sequence). CDR3 coding DNA: TGTGCCAGCAGTTACATCGGAGATACGCAGTATTTT. Translating gives CASSYIGDTQYF.

This clone came up many times. The chain recombines TRBV16 with TRBJ1-1, with TRBD1 identical over 8 bases. CDR1 and CDR2 from the germline V gene are KGHSY and FQNENV. The CDR3 runs 15 residues. V lost 2 bases and J lost 8; bases outside the gene matches: 10. The CDR3 bases are TGTGCCAGCAGCCAAGAGGACAGGGATGAAGTAGAAGCTTTCTTT. The encoded protein is CASSQEDRDEVEAFF.